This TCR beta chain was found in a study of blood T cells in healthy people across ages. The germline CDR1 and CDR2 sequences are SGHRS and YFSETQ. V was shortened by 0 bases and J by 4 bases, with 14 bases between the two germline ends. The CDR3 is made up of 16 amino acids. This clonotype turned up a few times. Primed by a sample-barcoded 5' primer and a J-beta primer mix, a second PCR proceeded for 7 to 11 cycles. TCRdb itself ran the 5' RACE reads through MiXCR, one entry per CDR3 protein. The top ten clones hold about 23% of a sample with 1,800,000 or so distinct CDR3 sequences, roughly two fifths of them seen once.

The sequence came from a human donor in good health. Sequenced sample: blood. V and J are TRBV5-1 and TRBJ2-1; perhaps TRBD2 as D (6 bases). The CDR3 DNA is TGCGCCAGCAGCTTGGTAGGACTAACTACATACAATGAGCAGTTCTTC. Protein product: CASSLVGLTTYNEQFF.